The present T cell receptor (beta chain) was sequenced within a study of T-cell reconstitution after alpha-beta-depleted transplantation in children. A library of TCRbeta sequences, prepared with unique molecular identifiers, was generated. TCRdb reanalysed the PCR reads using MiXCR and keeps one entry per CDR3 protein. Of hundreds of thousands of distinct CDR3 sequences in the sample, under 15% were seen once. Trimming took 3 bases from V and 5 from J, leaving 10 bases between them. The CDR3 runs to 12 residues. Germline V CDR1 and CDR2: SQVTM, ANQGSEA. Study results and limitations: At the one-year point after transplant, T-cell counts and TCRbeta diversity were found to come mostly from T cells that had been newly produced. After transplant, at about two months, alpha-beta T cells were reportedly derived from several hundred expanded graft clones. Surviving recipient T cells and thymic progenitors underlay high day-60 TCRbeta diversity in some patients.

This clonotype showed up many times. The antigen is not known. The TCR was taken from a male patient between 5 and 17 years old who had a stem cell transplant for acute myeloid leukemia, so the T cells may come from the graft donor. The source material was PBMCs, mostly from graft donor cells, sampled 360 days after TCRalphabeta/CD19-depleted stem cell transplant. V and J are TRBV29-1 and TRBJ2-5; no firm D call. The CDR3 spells CSVDLARETQYF. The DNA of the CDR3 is TGCAGCGTTGATCTGGCGCGGGAGACCCAGTACTTC.